These 28 T cell receptor beta chains were all obtained from the same sample, sequenced in a study of T-cell reconstitution after alpha-beta-depleted transplantation in children. Unique molecular identifiers were incorporated during preparation of the TCRbeta library. TCRdb used MiXCR to reprocess the PCR reads, holding one entry per CDR3 protein. The profile shows about 600,000 distinct CDR3 sequences, about 11% of them singletons. The sample in question was PBMCs from the stem cell graft donor, obtained from the stem cell graft. The receptors were sampled from a human donor who donated a stem cell graft to a child with acute myeloid leukemia.

The table lists this clonotype with many counts. The rearrangement uses TRBV2 and TRBJ2-3; no clear D. The V and J ends lost 2 bases and 0 bases respectively, with 12 bases between them. In germline, CDR1 is SNHLY, CDR2 FYNNEI. The CDR3 sequence is 16 residues long. CDR3 nucleotide sequence: TGTGCCAGCAGTGAACAGTGGATTTCTAGCACAGATACGCAGTATTTT. This translates into CASSEQWISSTDTQYF.

This clonotype was observed a handful of times. V and J are TRBV7-2 and TRBJ2-1; 13 bases agree with TRBD2. The CDR3 runs to 14 residues. With 3 bases clipped from V and 9 bases from J, the junction kept 2 bases outside the gene matches. Germline V gene lookup returns CDR1 SGHTA and CDR2 FQGNSA. As DNA, the CDR3 is TGTGCCAGCAGCTTGGGACTAGCGGGATTTGAGCAGTTCTTC. It is translated as CASSLGLAGFEQFF.

This clonotype was counted ten times or more. This sequence joins TRBV12-3 or TRBV12-4 and TRBJ2-7; tentatively, D is TRBD2 (5 bases). V was trimmed by 6 bases and J by 3 bases, leaving 12 bases between them. This CDR3 contains 13 residues. CDR3 in amino acids: CASSLTGNYEQYF. The CDR3 DNA follows: TGTGCCAGCAGCTTGACGGGGAACTACGAGCAGTACTTC.

The chain couples TRBV12-3 or TRBV12-4 to TRBJ2-2, with unresolved D. Trimming took 4 bases from V and 0 from J, leaving 12 bases between them. The CDR3 spans 16 residues. CDR3 in amino acids: CASSSSRAANTGELFF. CDR3 DNA sequence: TGTGCCAGCAGTTCGTCTAGAGCCGCGAACACCGGGGAGCTGTTTTTT.

This clonotype has more than one count but fewer than ten. V usage is TRBV9 and J usage is TRBJ2-5; the D call may be TRBD1 or TRBD2 (5 bases each). Germline V gene data show CDR1 as SGDLS and CDR2 as YYNGEE. V was cut by 3 bases and J by 2 bases, with 14 bases left in between. The CDR3 has 15 amino acids. The CDR3 DNA reads as TGTGCCAGCAGCGCCCGGGGCGGCGGGCAAGAGACCCAGTACTTC. Translating gives CASSARGGGQETQYF.

As concerns this clonotype: A much larger clone sits a single nucleotide away, making a read error possible. The chain uses TRBV5-1 and TRBJ1-2; a possible D gene is TRBD1 (6 bases). V gave up 6 bases and J gave up 4 bases, with 16 bases separating them. The CDR3 contains 14 residues. Germline-derived CDR1 and CDR2 are SGHRS and YFSETQ. The CDR3 bases are TGCGCCAGCATCCAGGGACAAGGAGGCTATGGCTACACCTTC. It is translated as CASIQGQGGYGYTF. Using reference TRBV5-1 and TRBJ1-2 for the parts outside the CDR3, the full variable domain is KAGVTQTPRYLIKTRGQQVTLSCSPISGHRSVSWYQQTPGQGLQFLFEYFSETQRNKGNFPGRFSGRQFSNSRSEMNVSTLELGDSALYLCASIQGQGGYGYTFGSGTRLTVV.

At least ten counts were recorded for this clonotype. The gene calls are TRBV2 and TRBJ2-1; D ambiguous. Trimming left V 8 bases short and J 6 bases short, with 20 bases between. The CDR3 runs 15 residues. Germline CDR1 reads SNHLY; CDR2 reads FYNNEI. The CDR3 protein is CASHRAFGISNEQFF. The CDR3 DNA is TGTGCCAGCCATAGGGCCTTCGGAATAAGCAATGAGCAGTTCTTC.

This chain uses TRBV5-1 with TRBJ2-1, with D unresolved. The CDR3 loop spans 14 amino acids. CDR1 is SGHRS and CDR2 is YFSETQ in the germline V gene. V gave up 4 bases and J gave up 6 bases, with 14 bases separating them. CDR3 sequence: CASSPGPPGNEQFF. The CDR3 nucleotides are TGCGCCAGCAGCCCCGGACCGCCTGGCAATGAGCAGTTCTTC.

In this sample, this clonotype turned up many times. The chain combines TRBV27 with TRBJ2-7; D might be TRBD1 (6 bases). This CDR3 is 13 amino acids long. V lost 3 bases and J lost 3, with 9 bases in between. The V gene's germline CDR1 is MNHEY and CDR2 SMNVEV (reference sequence). The CDR3 here is CASSFGQFYEQYF. The CDR3 region has the DNA TGTGCCAGCAGTTTCGGACAGTTCTACGAGCAGTACTTC.

This clonotype was found a few times. The chain recombines TRBV7-9 with TRBJ1-5, with D maybe TRBD1 (6 bases). CDR1 and CDR2 (germline): SEHNR, FQNEAQ (reference sequence). V lost 5 bases and J 8 bases, leaving 19 bases between the germline ends. The CDR3 sequence is 15 residues long. The CDR3 is CASSKSGRGGEPQHF. DNA for the CDR3: TGTGCCAGCAGCAAATCGGGCAGGGGCGGTGAGCCCCAGCATTTT.

This chain links TRBV4-3 with TRBJ1-1; 8 nucleotides line up with TRBD1. This CDR3 has 15 amino acids. Germline V lookup: CDR1 LGHNA, CDR2 YSLEER. Trimming took 2 bases from V and 0 from J; bases not matched to a gene: 2. The CDR3 bases are TGCGCCAGCAGCCAATCGACAGGGGTGAACACTGAAGCTTTCTTT. Its protein is CASSQSTGVNTEAFF.

The chain is built from TRBV29-1 and TRBJ1-2; 7 positions match TRBD1. CDR3 length: 11 residues. Germline loops: CDR1 SQVTM, CDR2 ANQGSEA. J gave up 8 bases and V 4 bases, and 4 bases lay outside the gene matches. In nucleotides, the CDR3 is TGCAGCGTTGGGGACAGCCGGGGCTACACCTTC. Translating gives CSVGDSRGYTF. Filled out from reference TRBV29-1 and TRBJ1-2, the complete variable domain reads SAVISQKPSRDICQRGTSLTIQCQVDSQVTMMFWYRQQPGQSLTLIATANQGSEATYESGFVIDKFPISRPNLTFSTLTVSNMSPEDSSIYLCSVGDSRGYTFGSGTRLTVV.

This clonotype was counted between two and nine times. The junction does not match germline at one end; this may be a read error. The V and J genes are TRBV3-1 and TRBJ2-1; 9 nucleotides agree with TRBD2. The CDR3 covers 18 residues. The germline V gene has CDR1 LGHDT and CDR2 YNNKEL (reference sequence). The CDR3 spells CACSRGTSGTSSRNEQFF. The CDR3 nucleotides are TGTGCCTGCAGCCGGGGGACCTCCGGGACTAGCTCCCGCAATGAGCAGTTCTTC.

The chain uses TRBV11-2 and TRBJ2-7; weak D call: TRBD2 (5 bases). Germline CDR1 and CDR2: SGHAT and FQNNGV. V was cut by 1 base and J by 4 bases, with 11 bases left in between. CDR3 size: 14 residues. The CDR3 bases are TGTGCCAGCAGCTTAGTCCTGACTACTTACGAGCAGTACTTC. This sequence encodes CASSLVLTTYEQYF.

This clonotype turned up a few times. The J gene is TRBJ1-2, the V gene TRBV5-1; D might be TRBD1 (6 bases). CDR3 length equals 13 residues. The germline CDR1 and CDR2 sequences are SGHRS and YFSETQ. V was pared by 4 bases and J by 7 bases, with 14 bases between. The CDR3 DNA reads as TGCGCCAGCAGCCAGCCGGGGGGCTCTGGCTACACCTTC. It specifies CASSQPGGSGYTF.

This clonotype showed up many times. V is TRBV7-9 and J is TRBJ2-7, with 7 positions matching TRBD2. Germline V gene lookup returns CDR1 SEHNR and CDR2 FQNEAQ (reference sequence). The CDR3 extends over 14 amino acids. Germline trimming cut 2 bases from V and 6 bases from J; bases unmatched to any gene: 7. CDR3 DNA sequence: TGTGCCAGCAGCTTATGGGTCGGGGGGAGCGAGCAGTACTTC. This gives the protein CASSLWVGGSEQYF.

V and J are TRBV12-3 or TRBV12-4 and TRBJ1-5; 9 bases map to TRBD1. V was clipped by 5 bases and J by 5 bases; unmatched bases: 10. The CDR3 spans 16 residues. The CDR3 loop reads CASSPQGAGAHQPQHF. The CDR3 coding sequence is TGTGCCAGCAGTCCACAGGGGGCCGGCGCCCATCAGCCCCAGCATTTT.

The rearrangement joins TRBV20-1 to TRBJ2-7, with D unclear. The CDR3 totals 13 residues. V was shortened by 5 bases and J by 4 bases, with 15 bases between the two germline ends. The germline gives CDR1 DFQATT, CDR2 SNEGSKA (reference sequence). The CDR3 coding sequence is TGCAGTGCTCAAGGTTGGGGTATGTACGAGCAGTACTTC. This translates into CSAQGWGMYEQYF.

This clonotype occurred a few times. This chain uses TRBV7-2 with TRBJ2-1; 12 positions agree with TRBD2. The CDR3 extends over 18 amino acids. V shed 0 bases, J shed 7 bases, and the junction held 10 bases outside the gene matches. The germline V gene encodes CDR1 SGHTA and CDR2 FQGNSA. The CDR3 here is CASSLAKLAGGSGNEQFF. DNA of the CDR3: TGTGCCAGCAGCTTAGCGAAACTAGCGGGAGGCTCGGGGAATGAGCAGTTCTTC.

For the CDR3, the DNA is TGCGCCAGCAAAGGGATAGCGGGCGCCTACGAGCAGTACTTC. Its translation: CASKGIAGAYEQYF. The J gene is TRBJ2-7, the V gene TRBV5-1; the match to TRBD2 covers 7 bases. The germline gives CDR1 SGHRS, CDR2 YFSETQ. The CDR3 is 14 amino acids. J gave up 2 bases and V 6 bases, and 8 bases lay outside the gene matches.

This chain connects TRBV7-3 to TRBJ2-3; 13 positions match TRBD2. CDR1 and CDR2 (germline): SGHTA, FQGTGA. V shed 3 bases and J 6 bases; nucleotides not matched to a gene: 15. The length of the CDR3 is 19 residues. The CDR3 nucleotides are TGTGCCAGCAGCTTGGATCGAACTCGGACTAGCGGGAGTGGCGATACGCAGTATTTT. Protein: CASSLDRTRTSGSGDTQYF.

This clonotype came up a few times. CDR3 sequence: CSASFRVGYEQYF. For the CDR3, the DNA is TGCAGTGCTAGTTTCAGGGTGGGCTACGAGCAGTACTTC. The rearrangement uses TRBV20-1 and TRBJ2-7; D may be TRBD1 (5 bases). The germline V gene has CDR1 DFQATT and CDR2 SNEGSKA (reference sequence). V dropped 3 bases and J dropped 3 bases, with 12 bases sitting between them. The CDR3 loop spans 13 amino acids.

This clonotype was seen repeatedly, ten times or more. The V call is TRBV6-1, the J call TRBJ2-2; unclear D gene. With 2 bases removed from V and 5 bases from J, the gap between germline ends came to 9 bases. Per the germline V gene, CDR1 is MNHNS and CDR2 is SASEGT. This CDR3 is built from 14 residues. The CDR3 spells CASSERRWTGELFF. As DNA, the CDR3 is TGTGCCAGCAGTGAAAGACGGTGGACCGGGGAGCTGTTTTTT.

This clonotype was found many times. The chain is built from TRBV29-1 and TRBJ2-3; 9 positions agree with TRBD1. Germline CDR1 SQVTM, CDR2 ANQGSEA. The V and J ends lost 5 bases and 6 bases, in that order; junction bases with no gene match: 6. The CDR3 consists of 13 residues. The CDR3 reads CSVRGTGFDTQYF. The CDR3 DNA follows: TGCAGCGTTAGAGGGACAGGGTTTGATACGCAGTATTTT.

This clonotype was counted a few times. The chain carries TRBV11-2 and TRBJ2-3; no definite D call. V shed 5 bases and J shed 3 bases, with 24 bases lying between them. The CDR3 length is 18 residues. CDR1 is SGHAT and CDR2 is FQNNGV in the germline V gene. CDR3: CASSPFWGSGDGTDTQYF. CDR3 nucleotide sequence: TGTGCCAGCAGCCCTTTTTGGGGATCTGGAGATGGAACAGATACGCAGTATTTT.

This clonotype was seen ten or more times. V and J are TRBV7-2 and TRBJ2-1; 9 bases are shared with TRBD2. Germline loops: CDR1 SGHTA, CDR2 FQGNSA. This CDR3 contains 16 residues. After removal of 0 bases from V and 13 bases from J, the junction contained 13 bases not matched to a gene. The CDR3 region is CASSLAGTSHSTVQFF. As DNA, the CDR3 is TGTGCCAGCAGCTTAGCCGGGACTAGCCATTCCACTGTTCAGTTCTTC. The full variable domain, in which reference TRBV7-2 and TRBJ2-1 provide the parts outside the CDR3, is GAGVSQSPSNKVTEKGKDVELRCDPISGHTALYWYRQSLGQGLEFLIYFQGNSAPDKSGLPSDRFSAERTGGSVSTLTIQRTQQEDSAVYLCASSLAGTSHSTVQFFGPGTRLTVL.

This clonotype was recorded a few times. The chain couples TRBV30 to TRBJ1-1, with D possibly being TRBD1 (5 bases). Trimming took 3 bases from V and 0 from J, leaving 20 bases between them. The V gene's germline CDR1 is GTSNPN and CDR2 SVGIG (reference sequence). The CDR3 length is 17 residues. The CDR3 is CAWRIRGRHLMNTEAFF. The CDR3 DNA follows: TGTGCCTGGAGAATTAGGGGAAGACATTTAATGAACACTGAAGCTTTCTTT. The full variable domain, rest sourced from reference TRBV30 and TRBJ1-1, is SQTIHQWPATLVQPVGSPLSLECTVEGTSNPNLYWYRQAAGRGLQLLFYSVGIGQISSEVPQNLSASRPQDRQFILSSKKLLLSDSGFYLCAWRIRGRHLMNTEAFFGQGTRLTVV.

This clonotype showed up just a few times. This chain connects TRBV5-6 to TRBJ2-1, with TRBD2 identical over 7 bases. CDR1 and CDR2 from the germline V gene are SGHDT and YYEEEE. This CDR3 has 12 residues. The trim removed 1 base at V and 15 bases at J, leaving 7 bases unmatched. CDR3 loop: CASSLSRRGGFF. CDR3 sequence (DNA): TGTGCCAGCAGCTTGAGCCGCCGCGGGGGGTTCTTC.